This TCR beta chain was documented in a study of blood T cell repertoires in COVID-19. Study overall: Sites in the United States, Italy and Spain provided acute and convalescent COVID-19 samples. PBMCs, B-cell-depleted T cells, or T cells provided the cDNA or gDNA that made up the material.

This CDR3 contains 11 residues. V lost 5 bases to trimming and J lost 5 bases, with 6 bases between them. Germline loops: CDR1 SEHNR, CDR2 FQNEAQ (reference sequence). About this clone itself: This may come from a read error, since a much larger clone is one base off.

In the source study's methods: Using reference gene primer amplification, nucleated cell counts were estimated. TCRdb's copy holds only in-frame clones and misses some; the assay was immunoSEQ multiplex PCR. V and J calls and clone size are given by that table; D and trimming were obtained from the DNA. The repertoire has 210,000 or so clones, about four fifths of them found once; the top ten carry 2.9%. The V and J genes are TRBV7-9 and TRBJ1-1; the D is unclear. The specimen sequenced was peripheral blood. The sequence was collected from a man between 50 and 59 years old with active or convalescent COVID-19. The chain's CDR3 is CASSLGTEAFF. Here the CDR3 DNA reads TGTGCCAGCAGCCTCGGTACTGAAGCTTTCTTT.